The T cell receptor (beta chain) described here comes from a study of T cell repertoires in cytomegalovirus infection. Study in general: Public TCR beta signature analysis indicated the presence of both CMV infection and matching HLA type.

Each CDR3 protein gets one entry after TCRdb re-called the reads with MiXCR. The table records around 450,000 distinct CDR3 sequences, 31% of them present only once. Note on this clonotype: Its target is not known. The junction departs from the called germline gene at one end, perhaps through a read error.

Germline CDR1 reads MGHRA; CDR2 reads YSYEKL. This CDR3 is built from 15 residues. Notes on the study in general: Carriers of CMV plus the relevant HLA were identified by cumulative public TCR beta family frequency. It was HLA-C-restricted CMV-specific TCR beta clonotypes that dominated the response ex vivo.

The sequence was obtained from a human donor in good health (CMV status not recorded). Some clones in this sample may be carry-over from other donors' samples. The sequencing input was PBMCs. This chain links TRBV4-1 with TRBJ2-3, with D possibly TRBD2 on 5 matching bases. The DNA for the CDR3 is TGTGCCAGCAGCCAAGATCCGGGATTGTCAGATACGCAGTATTTT. It specifies CASSQDPGLSDTQYF.